This is a list of T cell receptor beta chains from one sample in a study of graft-versus-host responses after intestinal transplantation. Here immunoSEQ multiplex PCR was the method, and the copy in TCRdb shows in-frame clones only, minus some. In the table there are 150,000 or so clones, 85% to 95% of which are singletons. No antigen has been identified for these receptors. Sequencing used unstimulated CD4+ T cells sorted from spleen or lymph node cells, obtained before intestinal transplant. The receptors were gathered from a human donor who received an intestinal transplant. Both conserved end residues are part of each CDR3. A D gene is named only where the DNA matches it firmly. The listing skips clone size in some rows; elsewhere it reads once, few, many or a size class.

cdr3_aa: CASSLQGQGDLEQYF
cdr3_nt: TGTGCCAGCAGCTTGCAGGGACAGGGGGATCTCGAGCAGTACTTC
j_call: TRBJ2-7
v_call: TRBV11-3
d_call: TRBD1
clone_size: NA

cdr3_aa: CASSFRGGPDYGYTF
cdr3_nt: TGTGCCAGCAGCTTCCGTGGAGGGCCAGACTATGGCTACACCTTC
j_call: TRBJ1-2
v_call: TRBV5-5
d_call: NA
clone_size: NA

cdr3_aa: CAISDNGWDQPQHF
cdr3_nt: TGTGCCATCAGTGACAACGGCTGGGATCAGCCCCAGCATTTT
j_call: TRBJ1-5
v_call: TRBV10-3
d_call: NA
clone_size: NA

cdr3_aa: CASSPGQGQQPQHF
cdr3_nt: TGTGCCAGCTCACCGGGACAGGGGCAGCAGCCCCAGCATTTT
j_call: TRBJ1-5
v_call: TRBV18
d_call: TRBD1
clone_size: NA

cdr3_aa: CSTKGNTEAFF
cdr3_nt: TGCAGTACAAAGGGAAACACTGAAGCTTTCTTT
j_call: TRBJ1-1
v_call: TRBV29-1
d_call: NA
clone_size: NA

cdr3_aa: CASSRGEDFPSGNTIYF
cdr3_nt: TGTGCCAGTAGTAGGGGTGAAGACTTCCCCTCTGGAAACACCATATATTTT
j_call: TRBJ1-3
v_call: TRBV19
d_call: NA
clone_size: NA

cdr3_aa: CASRTPGEREQYF
cdr3_nt: TGTGCCAGCCGAACCCCCGGGGAGCGCGAGCAGTACTTC
j_call: TRBJ2-7
v_call: TRBV28
d_call: NA
clone_size: NA

cdr3_aa: CASSQQANTEAFF
cdr3_nt: TGTGCCAGTAGTCAACAGGCGAACACTGAAGCTTTCTTT
j_call: TRBJ1-1
v_call: TRBV19
d_call: NA
clone_size: NA

cdr3_aa: CASSLVGSGSYEQYF
cdr3_nt: TGCGCCAGCAGCTTGGTCGGTAGCGGATCCTACGAGCAGTACTTC
j_call: TRBJ2-7
v_call: TRBV5-1
d_call: NA
clone_size: NA

cdr3_aa: CASSPPSTGSPLHF
cdr3_nt: TGTGCCAGCTCACCACCGTCCACCGGATCACCCCTCCACTTT
j_call: TRBJ1-6
v_call: TRBV18
d_call: NA
clone_size: NA

cdr3_aa: CASSEAPGNTIYF
cdr3_nt: TGTGCCAGCAGTGAAGCCCCTGGAAACACCATATATTTT
j_call: TRBJ1-3
v_call: TRBV6-1
d_call: NA
clone_size: NA

cdr3_aa: CASASGLSIPKTQYF
cdr3_nt: TGTGCCAGCGCATCGGGACTTTCGATACCCAAGACCCAGTACTTC
j_call: TRBJ2-5
v_call: TRBV28
d_call: NA
clone_size: few

cdr3_aa: CASSLESAGGTEAFF
cdr3_nt: TGTGCCAGCAGCTTGGAATCGGCAGGGGGAACTGAAGCTTTCTTT
j_call: TRBJ1-1
v_call: TRBV5-4
d_call: TRBD1
clone_size: NA

cdr3_aa: CASSFARTISGNTIYF
cdr3_nt: TGTGCCAGCAGCTTCGCCAGGACCATCTCTGGAAACACCATATATTTT
j_call: TRBJ1-3
v_call: TRBV7-2
d_call: NA
clone_size: NA

cdr3_aa: CASSLDHPYNEQFF
cdr3_nt: TGCGCCAGCAGCTTGGATCACCCCTACAATGAGCAGTTCTTC
j_call: TRBJ2-1
v_call: TRBV5-1
d_call: NA
clone_size: NA

cdr3_aa: CASTPRGFSTTEAFF
cdr3_nt: TGTGCCAGCACACCCAGAGGGTTTTCGACCACTGAAGCTTTCTTT
j_call: TRBJ1-1
v_call: TRBV27
d_call: NA
clone_size: NA

cdr3_aa: CASSWDRRSSYNEQFF
cdr3_nt: TGTGCCAGCAGCTGGGACCGGAGGAGCTCCTACAATGAGCAGTTCTTC
j_call: TRBJ2-1
v_call: TRBV5-6
d_call: NA
clone_size: NA

cdr3_aa: CASSLLAGDGNEQFF
cdr3_nt: TGTGCCAGCAGCTTATTAGCGGGAGATGGCAATGAGCAGTTCTTC
j_call: TRBJ2-1
v_call: TRBV6-4
d_call: TRBD2
clone_size: NA

cdr3_aa: CASSEPGQYYGYTF
cdr3_nt: TGTGCCAGCAGTGAACCGGGGCAGTACTATGGCTACACCTTC
j_call: TRBJ1-2
v_call: TRBV2
d_call: NA
clone_size: once

cdr3_aa: CASSQESGRANNEQFF
cdr3_nt: TGTGCCAGCAGCCAAGAGAGCGGGAGGGCCAACAATGAGCAGTTCTTC
j_call: TRBJ2-1
v_call: TRBV4-2
d_call: TRBD2
clone_size: NA

cdr3_aa: CASSPAGGQHYEQYF
cdr3_nt: TGTGCCAGCAGCCCCGCCGGGGGTCAACACTACGAGCAGTACTTC
j_call: TRBJ2-7
v_call: TRBV14
d_call: NA
clone_size: once

cdr3_aa: CASSQAPGTPAYEQYF
cdr3_nt: TGCGCCAGCAGCCAGGCCCCCGGGACTCCCGCCTACGAGCAGTACTTC
j_call: TRBJ2-7
v_call: TRBV4-3
d_call: NA
clone_size: NA

cdr3_aa: CASSPGLAGSYEQYF
cdr3_nt: TGTGCCAGCAGCCCGGGACTAGCGGGCTCCTACGAGCAGTACTTC
j_call: TRBJ2-7
v_call: TRBV5-4
d_call: TRBD2
clone_size: NA

cdr3_aa: CASSWTSGETQYF
cdr3_nt: TGTGCCAGCAGCTGGACTAGCGGGGAGACCCAGTACTTC
j_call: TRBJ2-5
v_call: TRBV7-3
d_call: TRBD2
clone_size: NA

cdr3_aa: CASSPVADGEETQYF
cdr3_nt: TGTGCCAGCTCACCAGTGGCGGACGGTGAAGAGACCCAGTACTTC
j_call: TRBJ2-5
v_call: TRBV18
d_call: NA
clone_size: NA

cdr3_aa: CASSVGTGDTDTQYF
cdr3_nt: TGTGCCAGCAGCGTGGGGACAGGGGACACAGATACGCAGTATTTT
j_call: TRBJ2-3
v_call: TRBV9
d_call: TRBD1
clone_size: NA

cdr3_aa: CASSLKSADRGNEQYF
cdr3_nt: TGCGCCAGCAGCTTAAAGTCTGCGGACAGGGGTAACGAGCAGTACTTC
j_call: TRBJ2-7
v_call: TRBV5-1
d_call: TRBD1
clone_size: NA

cdr3_aa: CASSQREKYNEQFF
cdr3_nt: TGCGCCAGCAGCCAGCGGGAGAAGTACAATGAGCAGTTCTTC
j_call: TRBJ2-1
v_call: TRBV4-1
d_call: TRBD2
clone_size: NA

cdr3_aa: CASSSRKGTIKNTEAFF
cdr3_nt: TGCGCCAGCAGCTCGAGAAAAGGGACCATCAAGAACACTGAAGCTTTCTTT
j_call: TRBJ1-1
v_call: TRBV5-1
d_call: NA
clone_size: NA